This T cell receptor beta chain was sequenced for a study of early T cells in non-severe SARS-CoV-2 infection. The table lists this clonotype with a few counts. TCRdb re-analysed the 5' RACE reads in MiXCR, keeping a single row per CDR3 protein. Of 40,000 to 60,000 distinct CDR3 sequences in the sample, around 9.5% were seen once. Trimming left V 11 bases short and J 2 bases short, with 22 bases between. Germline V gene lookup returns CDR1 ENHRY and CDR2 SYGVKD. This CDR3 is 15 amino acids long. The chain couples TRBV10-3 to TRBJ2-7; weak D call: TRBD2 (5 bases). This sequence originates from an adult who was a healthcare worker with PCR-confirmed SARS-CoV-2 infection or an uninfected control (not recorded which). Specimen: whole blood. The chain's CDR3 is CASTRAGGTPYEQYF. In nucleotides, the CDR3 is TGTGCCTCGACCCGGGCGGGCGGAACGCCCTACGAGCAGTACTTC.